These 21 T cell receptor beta chains came from one sample sequenced in a study of T-cell memory formation after mild COVID-19. TCRdb redid the calling of the 5' RACE reads with MiXCR, one entry per CDR3 protein. The table lists around 300,000 distinct CDR3 sequences, about 13% of them singletons. Sequencing was performed on PBMCs or a T cell subset sorted from them (not recorded which). These receptors were collected from a man between 18 and 29 years old who had mild COVID-19 (a few samples of this study predate the infection). Cell type and time point are not known.

This clonotype showed up just a few times. The chain carries TRBV7-9 and TRBJ1-6; D call uncertain. Per the germline V gene, CDR1 is SEHNR and CDR2 is FQNEAQ (reference sequence). The V end lost 5 bases, the J end lost 10 bases, and 15 bases lay between the germline ends. The CDR3 runs 14 residues. CDR3 protein: CASSLVYGGSPLHF. The CDR3 DNA follows: TGTGCCAGCAGCCTAGTATACGGCGGGTCACCCCTCCACTTT. Based on the CDR3 plus reference TRBV7-9 and TRBJ1-6, the full variable domain is DTGVSQNPRHKITKRGQNVTFRCDPISEHNRLYWYRQTLGQGPEFLTYFQNEAQLEKSRLLSDRFSAERPKGSFSTLEIQRTEQGDSAMYLCASSLVYGGSPLHFGNGTRLTVT.

The chain is built from TRBV5-1 and TRBJ2-4, with no clear D. This CDR3 has 15 residues. CDR1 and CDR2 from the germline V gene are SGHRS and YFSETQ. V lost 4 bases and J 2 bases, leaving 13 bases between the germline ends. CDR3 coding DNA: TGCGCCAGCAGCAGCACACCCTTATCCAAAAACATTCAGTACTTC. Residues: CASSSTPLSKNIQYF. The full variable domain, in which reference TRBV5-1 and TRBJ2-4 provide the parts outside the CDR3, is KAGVTQTPRYLIKTRGQQVTLSCSPISGHRSVSWYQQTPGQGLQFLFEYFSETQRNKGNFPGRFSGRQFSNSRSEMNVSTLELGDSALYLCASSSTPLSKNIQYFGAGTRLSVL.

This rearrangement joins TRBV7-9 to TRBJ1-1; TRBD1 agrees at 8 bases. This CDR3 has 12 amino acids. Trimming removed 5 bases from V and 7 bases from J; junction bases left unmatched: 3. Per the germline V gene, CDR1 is SEHNR and CDR2 is FQNEAQ (reference sequence). The CDR3 DNA follows: TGTGCCAGCAGCAGGACAGGGCTTGAAGCTTTCTTT. It is translated as CASSRTGLEAFF.

This chain links TRBV29-1 with TRBJ1-1; no reliable D call. The germline V gene has CDR1 SQVTM and CDR2 ANQGSEA. Trimming removed 5 bases from V and 0 bases from J, with 16 bases in between. This CDR3 is built from 15 residues. CDR3 nucleotides: TGCAGCGTTAGTCCGGGATGGGGTATGAACACTGAAGCTTTCTTT. It encodes CSVSPGWGMNTEAFF.

There are a few counts of this clonotype. The CDR3 loop is CASSRAGGPYNEQFF. CDR3 DNA: TGTGCCAGCAGTAGAGCGGGGGGGCCCTACAATGAGCAGTTCTTC. This chain joins TRBV6-2 or TRBV6-3 and TRBJ2-1, with 10 bases that match TRBD2. Germline trimming cut 5 bases from V and 2 bases from J; bases unmatched to any gene: 3. The CDR3 totals 15 residues. The germline V gene encodes CDR1 MNHEY and CDR2 SVGEGT.

This clonotype appeared many times. The V call is TRBV12-3 or TRBV12-4, the J call TRBJ1-1; D call uncertain. The length of the CDR3 is 14 residues. V lost 7 bases and J lost 1, with 13 bases in between. The CDR3 sequence is CASIRYMGNTEAFF. In DNA form, the CDR3 reads TGTGCCAGCATCCGGTATATGGGGAACACTGAAGCTTTCTTT.

The chain couples TRBV28 to TRBJ2-1; 10 positions match TRBD2. The CDR3 totals 14 residues. With V trimmed by 7 bases and J by 6 bases, 6 bases remained unmatched. From germline, CDR1 is MDHEN and CDR2 SYDVKM. In nucleotides, the CDR3 is TGTGCCAGCAAGAGCGGGGGGGATAGCAATGAGCAGTTCTTC. It translates to CASKSGGDSNEQFF.

J is TRBJ2-5 and V is TRBV28; no clear D. V shed 2 bases and J shed 5 bases, with 6 bases lying between them. Germline CDR1 reads MDHEN; CDR2 reads SYDVKM. The CDR3 has 12 amino acids. The CDR3 coding sequence is TGTGCCAGCAGTTTAGCGACTGAGACCCAGTACTTC. Its translation: CASSLATETQYF. The full variable domain, rest sourced from reference TRBV28 and TRBJ2-5, is DVKVTQSSRYLVKRTGEKVFLECVQDMDHENMFWYRQDPGLGLRLIYFSYDVKMKEKGDIPEGYSVSREKKERFSLILESASTNQTSMYLCASSLATETQYFGPGTRLLVL.

This clonotype was seen more than once but under ten times. This rearrangement joins TRBV7-2 to TRBJ2-5, with TRBD2 matching 7 bases. The CDR3 covers 15 residues. The germline gives CDR1 SGHTA, CDR2 FQGNSA. V was pared by 0 bases and J by 5 bases, with 6 bases of the junction left unmatched. CDR3 region: CASSLARGSGETQYF. The CDR3 DNA reads as TGTGCCAGCAGCTTAGCGCGAGGTAGCGGGGAGACCCAGTACTTC.

This clonotype was detected a few times. This sequence joins TRBV3-1 and TRBJ2-7; maybe TRBD2 (6 bases). Germline CDR1 LGHDT, CDR2 YNNKEL (reference sequence). Trimming removed 0 bases from V and 1 base from J, with 10 bases in between. The CDR3 consists of 15 residues. The CDR3 here is CASSQDGRISYEQYF. In DNA form, the CDR3 reads TGTGCCAGCAGCCAAGATGGGAGGATTTCCTACGAGCAGTACTTC.

The genes are TRBV18 and TRBJ2-4, with D perhaps TRBD1 (7 bases). Germline CDR1 is KGHSH and CDR2 is LQKENI. With 4 bases removed from V and 7 bases from J, the gap between germline ends came to 17 bases. This CDR3 has 15 residues. This CDR3 is CASSRDSLGGNIQYF. CDR3 nucleotide sequence: TGTGCCAGCTCACGGGACAGCCTTGGGGGGAACATTCAGTACTTC.

This clonotype has a handful of counts. No conserved phenylalanine or tryptophan is present at the end of the CDR3, so a read error is the likely explanation. It is unclear where the CDR3 begins or ends on the DNA, so no DNA is shown, and the CDR3 is as TCRdb lists it. The chain combines TRBV5-5 with TRBJ2-1; TRBD2, the table's D call, was not compared with the DNA. The CDR3 totals 14 residues, both ends included. Germline V lookup: CDR1 SGHKS, CDR2 YYEKEE (reference sequence). The CDR3 loop is CATQGTSGLRRRLV.

In its sample, this clonotype was seen a few times. The J gene is TRBJ2-5, the V gene TRBV3-1; D uncertain. V was clipped by 0 bases and J by 4 bases, with 6 bases between them. This CDR3 contains 13 residues. In germline, CDR1 is LGHDT, CDR2 YNNKEL (reference sequence). In DNA, the CDR3 is TGTGCCAGCAGCCAAGATATTTTAGAGACCCAGTACTTC. This translates into CASSQDILETQYF.

V is TRBV29-1 and J is TRBJ1-1; D ambiguous. This CDR3 region has 12 residues. The germline CDR1 and CDR2 sequences are SQVTM and ANQGSEA. V gave up 7 bases and J gave up 1 base, with 10 bases separating them. CDR3 region: CSGQDWNTEAFF. DNA of the CDR3: TGCAGCGGCCAGGACTGGAACACTGAAGCTTTCTTT. The full variable domain, its missing parts supplied by reference TRBV29-1 and TRBJ1-1, is SAVISQKPSRDICQRGTSLTIQCQVDSQVTMMFWYRQQPGQSLTLIATANQGSEATYESGFVIDKFPISRPNLTFSTLTVSNMSPEDSSIYLCSGQDWNTEAFFGQGTRLTVV.

In this sample, this clonotype turned up a few times. The gene calls are TRBV19 and TRBJ2-1; D gene ambiguous. Germline-derived CDR1 and CDR2 are LNHDA and SQIVND (reference sequence). V was clipped by 8 bases and J by 0 bases, with 17 bases between them. The CDR3 loop spans 16 amino acids. The CDR3 DNA reads as TGTGCCAGTGCACTGTGGTCGCCTAGCTCCTACAATGAGCAGTTCTTC. This gives the protein CASALWSPSSYNEQFF.

A few counts support this clonotype. This chain joins TRBV20-1 and TRBJ2-3; 13 bases are a match to TRBD2. With V trimmed by 5 bases and J by 8 bases, 10 bases remained unmatched. There are 15 residues in the CDR3. Germline values: CDR1 DFQATT, CDR2 SNEGSKA (reference sequence). CDR3 nucleotides: TGCAGTGCTGCACTAGCGGGGGGGGGAGCCGCTACGCAGTATTTT. It codes for CSAALAGGGAATQYF.

The chain couples TRBV27 to TRBJ2-1; D unresolved. With 6 bases removed from V and 4 bases from J, the gap between germline ends came to 10 bases. The CDR3 covers 13 residues. Looked up from germline, CDR1 is MNHEY and CDR2 is SMNVEV (reference sequence). CDR3 in amino acids: CASSRRVYNEQFF. The CDR3 DNA reads as TGTGCCAGCAGCAGAAGGGTGTACAATGAGCAGTTCTTC.

This clonotype was counted ten times or more. This chain joins TRBV11-2 and TRBJ2-5; the D is unclear. The CDR3 has 13 residues. Germline CDR1 and CDR2: SGHAT and FQNNGV. The ends were cut back, 3 bases at V and 2 bases at J, with 7 bases in the middle. CDR3 amino acids: CASSFADQETQYF. Written as DNA, the CDR3 is TGTGCCAGCAGCTTTGCAGATCAAGAGACCCAGTACTTC.

This clonotype was observed a handful of times. CDR3 nucleotides: TGTGCCAGCAGCGGGACTAGCGGGGGGCGGTACAATGAGCAGTTCTTC. The encoded protein is CASSGTSGGRYNEQFF. This chain connects TRBV7-3 to TRBJ2-1, with TRBD2 matching 15 bases. Germline V CDR1 and CDR2: SGHTA, FQGTGA. V lost 5 bases to trimming and J lost 4 bases; unmatched junction nucleotides: 3. The CDR3 runs to 16 residues.

The genes are TRBV7-2 and TRBJ1-2; 7 nucleotides line up with TRBD1. CDR1 and CDR2 (germline): SGHTA, FQGNSA. This CDR3 region has 14 residues. After removal of 2 bases from V and 3 bases from J, the junction contained 3 bases not matched to a gene. CDR3: CASSLTGVDYGYTF. CDR3 in DNA: TGTGCCAGCAGCTTAACAGGGGTTGACTATGGCTACACCTTC.

On this clonotype: One base away lies a much larger clone, so this may be a sequencing read error. The CDR3 reads CTSLSLLGQPQHF. CDR3 nucleotide sequence: TGTACCAGCCTTTCTCTGTTGGGTCAGCCCCAGCATTTT. V gene TRBV28 combines with J gene TRBJ1-5; D is unresolved. CDR3 size: 13 residues. Germline V gene sequence: CDR1 MDHEN, CDR2 SYDVKM.